The TCR beta chain described here comes from a study of patients and donors after allogeneic stem cell transplantation. This clonotype is judged medium-sized. There are 11 residues in the CDR3. Germline-derived CDR1 and CDR2 are SQVTM and ANQGSEA. The V gene lost 5 bases and the J gene lost 4 bases, with 6 bases spanning the gap. TCRdb re-called the RT-PCR reads through MiXCR, storing one row per CDR3 protein. In the table there are some 1,600 distinct CDR3 sequences, over 3.5% of which are singletons. The rearrangement uses TRBV29-1 and TRBJ2-1; D gene uncertain. Sequencing was done on a sample of blood, either unsorted or a sorted T cell fraction (not recorded which). The sequence came from a human donor who was either an allogeneic HSCT recipient or a stem cell or donor lymphocyte infusion donor (not recorded which). It is not recorded whose cells these are; they may come from a transplant donor. CDR3 in amino acids: CSVTSYNEQFF. In DNA, the CDR3 is TGCAGCGTTACAAGTTACAATGAGCAGTTCTTC.